This is a list of T cell receptor beta chains from one sample in a study of T cells in Graves' hyperthyroidism and ophthalmopathy. In TCRdb, the multiplex PCR reads were re-called with MiXCR into one record per CDR3 protein. Seen here are some 720,000 distinct CDR3 sequences, around 15% observed once, and the top ten hold roughly 8%. Material for sequencing was blood. The receptors come from a man younger than 35 with Graves' hyperthyroidism. The CDR3 runs from the conserved cysteine through the conserved F or W. The D gene is left open where the match is weak. Expanded clones get a size class; other rows say once, few or many, or leave the size out.

cdr3_aa	cdr3_nt	j_call	d_call	v_call	clone_size
CASSLGTGSTEAFF	TGTGCCAGCAGCTTAGGGACAGGTTCCACTGAAGCTTTCTTT	TRBJ1-1	TRBD1	TRBV7-2	many
CATSRDRDSGNTIYF	TGTGCCACCAGCAGGGACAGGGACTCTGGAAACACCATATATTTT	TRBJ1-3	TRBD1	TRBV15	few
CSVEDTRDDVREQYF	TGCAGCGTTGAAGATACGAGGGATGATGTCCGCGAGCAGTACTTC	TRBJ2-7	-	TRBV29-1	-
CASTLGGVRESPLHF	TGTGCCAGCACCCTTGGGGGGGTGAGAGAATCACCCCTCCACTTT	TRBJ1-6	-	TRBV11-2	few
CASSFYAGSSYEQYF	TGTGCCAGCAGTTTCTACGCGGGCAGCTCCTACGAGCAGTACTTC	TRBJ2-7	-	TRBV28	few
CASSQNRGFNQPQHF	TGCGCCAGCAGCCAAAACAGGGGGTTTAATCAGCCCCAGCATTTT	TRBJ1-5	TRBD1	TRBV4-1	-
CASTLGSSSYNEQFF	TGTGCCAGCACCCTTGGGAGTAGCTCCTACAATGAGCAGTTCTTC	TRBJ2-1	-	TRBV12-3/TRBV12-4	many
CAWCSGYNEQFF	TGTGCCTGGTGTAGCGGCTACAATGAGCAGTTCTTC	TRBJ2-1	-	TRBV30	many
CSAPGTGTWEQYF	TGCAGTGCTCCTGGGACAGGGACTTGGGAGCAGTACTTC	TRBJ2-7	TRBD1	TRBV20-1	few
CASSRGQSVTGELFF	TGCGCCAGCAGCAGGGGACAGAGTGTTACCGGGGAGCTGTTTTTT	TRBJ2-2	TRBD1	TRBV5-1	few
CASTKAGGGFGIQYF	TGTGCCAGCACGAAAGCGGGAGGAGGGTTCGGCATTCAGTACTTC	TRBJ2-4	TRBD2	TRBV6-2/TRBV6-3	few
CSASKEMAYEQYF	TGCAGTGCTAGCAAGGAGATGGCCTACGAGCAGTACTTC	TRBJ2-7	-	TRBV20-1	many
CACNAGGLRNEQFF	TGTGCCTGCAACGCGGGAGGGCTTCGCAATGAGCAGTTCTTC	TRBJ2-1	TRBD2	TRBV12-3/TRBV12-4	few
CAWRDRGIHPGELFF	TGTGCCTGGAGAGACAGGGGGATTCATCCGGGGGAGCTGTTTTTT	TRBJ2-2	TRBD1	TRBV30	-
CAISRQEENIQYF	TGTGCCATCAGTAGACAGGAGGAAAACATTCAGTACTTC	TRBJ2-4	-	TRBV10-3	few
CASSRAPPEGYNEQFF	TGTGCCAGCAGTAGGGCCCCGCCGGAGGGCTACAATGAGCAGTTCTTC	TRBJ2-1	-	TRBV6-1	-
CSARQGVDSNF	TGCAGTGCTAGACAAGGGGTGGATTCGAACTTC	TRBJ2-5	-	TRBV20-1	-
CSARDRRKNTGELFF	TGCAGTGCTAGAGATAGGAGGAAGAACACCGGGGAGCTGTTTTTT	TRBJ2-2	-	TRBV20-1	-
CASSLGGGYGEQYF	TGTGCCAGCAGCCTGGGAGGGGGATATGGCGAGCAGTACTTC	TRBJ2-7	-	TRBV7-2	-
CASSRTHQSNYGYTF	TGTGCCAGCAGCCGCACACATCAATCTAACTATGGCTACACCTTC	TRBJ1-2	-	TRBV3-1	many
CASSFRAGKYEQYF	TGTGCCAGCAGTTTTAGGGCAGGGAAGTACGAGCAGTACTTC	TRBJ2-7	-	TRBV28	-
CSAVAGLHDEQYF	TGCAGTGCCGTGGCCGGGTTGCATGACGAGCAGTACTTC	TRBJ2-7	-	TRBV20-1	many
CASRGLAGGPEQFF	TGTGCCAGCAGGGGACTAGCGGGAGGGCCTGAGCAGTTCTTC	TRBJ2-1	TRBD2	TRBV6-2/TRBV6-3	many
CATSDSLRDEQYF	TGTGCCACCAGTGATTCGCTCCGGGACGAGCAGTACTTC	TRBJ2-7	-	TRBV24-1	-
CASSWASVEQFF	TGTGCCAGCAGTTGGGCTAGTGTTGAGCAGTTCTTC	TRBJ2-1	-	TRBV12-3/TRBV12-4	many
CASSEDLGGLLNYGYTF	TGTGCCAGCAGTGAAGACTTAGGGGGCCTACTTAACTATGGCTACACCTTC	TRBJ1-2	TRBD1	TRBV6-1	few
CASSPTPGRNTDTQYF	TGTGCCAGCAGCCCTACCCCGGGCAGAAACACAGATACGCAGTATTTT	TRBJ2-3	-	TRBV7-2	many
CASSEILAGKQFF	TGTGCCAGCAGCGAGATACTAGCGGGCAAGCAGTTCTTC	TRBJ2-1	TRBD2	TRBV7-2	many
CASSLNLGQGIQETQYF	TGTGCCAGCAGCCTCAACCTGGGACAGGGGATCCAAGAGACCCAGTACTTC	TRBJ2-5	TRBD1	TRBV7-9	few
CASSLTGTGTDTQYF	TGTGCCAGCAGTTTAACGGGGACGGGCACAGATACGCAGTATTTT	TRBJ2-3	-	TRBV28	many
CASSLNAGQFF	TGTGCCAGCAGTTTGAATGCGGGGCAGTTCTTC	TRBJ2-1	-	TRBV12-3/TRBV12-4	many
CASSSTGLGELFF	TGTGCCAGCAGCTCGACAGGGTTGGGGGAGCTGTTTTTT	TRBJ2-2	TRBD1	TRBV13	-
CASSSRRDTQYF	TGTGCCAGCAGCTCCCGACGGGATACGCAGTATTTT	TRBJ2-3	-	TRBV7-2	many
CASSLTVNRDQPQHF	TGTGCCAGCAGTTTAACGGTCAATAGGGATCAGCCCCAGCATTTT	TRBJ1-5	-	TRBV27	-
CASSPSSSGSVDTGELFF	TGTGCCAGCAGCCCAAGTAGTAGCGGGAGTGTGGACACCGGGGAGCTGTTTTTT	TRBJ2-2	TRBD2	TRBV7-8	many
CASSPPRGQATQYF	TGTGCCAGCAGCCCCCCCAGGGGGCAAGCGACCCAGTACTTC	TRBJ2-5	TRBD1	TRBV7-9	-
CASSLIGTGINEQFF	TGTGCCAGCAGCTTAATCGGGACAGGTATTAATGAGCAGTTCTTC	TRBJ2-1	TRBD1	TRBV13	-
CASTRKTYEQYF	TGTGCCAGCACACGCAAGACCTACGAGCAGTACTTC	TRBJ2-7	-	TRBV28	many
CAWRGSKETQYF	TGTGCCTGGAGGGGGAGTAAAGAGACCCAGTACTTC	TRBJ2-5	-	TRBV30	many
CASRPRDAAYNEQFF	TGTGCCAGCAGGCCGAGGGACGCCGCCTACAATGAGCAGTTCTTC	TRBJ2-1	-	TRBV2	few
CASRASAPRSLDTQYF	TGTGCCAGCAGGGCGTCAGCGCCCAGGAGTTTGGATACGCAGTATTTT	TRBJ2-3	-	TRBV28	many
CASSQRTGARTEAFF	TGCGCCAGCAGCCAACGGACAGGGGCGCGCACTGAAGCTTTCTTT	TRBJ1-1	TRBD1	TRBV4-1	-
CASRDTYNSPLHF	TGTGCCAGCAGAGACACCTATAATTCACCCCTCCACTTT	TRBJ1-6	-	TRBV28	-
CASSLTQVGYNEQFF	TGTGCCAGCAGCTTAACGCAAGTGGGATACAATGAGCAGTTCTTC	TRBJ2-1	-	TRBV7-3	-
CSAPRSRQGETQYF	TGCAGTGCTCCAAGGAGCCGACAGGGGGAGACCCAGTACTTC	TRBJ2-5	TRBD1	TRBV20-1	-
CAIRRTANTGELFF	TGTGCCATCAGGAGGACAGCTAACACCGGGGAGCTGTTTTTT	TRBJ2-2	-	TRBV10-3	few
CAIRTQVSSYEQYF	TGTGCCATCAGGACTCAAGTTTCCTCCTACGAGCAGTACTTC	TRBJ2-7	-	TRBV10-3	-
CASSLPDSGEGAGSEQYF	TGCGCCAGCAGCCTCCCGGATTCAGGGGAGGGGGCGGGGAGCGAGCAGTACTTC	TRBJ2-7	-	TRBV4-1	-
CASSPARNNEQFF	TGTGCCAGCTCACCGGCGAGGAACAATGAGCAGTTCTTC	TRBJ2-1	-	TRBV18	many
CAWSGDTNQPQHF	TGTGCCTGGAGTGGGGACACGAATCAGCCCCAGCATTTT	TRBJ1-5	-	TRBV30	few
CASSLEVGTYEQYF	TGCGCCAGCAGCTTGGAAGTAGGAACGTACGAGCAGTACTTC	TRBJ2-7	-	TRBV5-1	few